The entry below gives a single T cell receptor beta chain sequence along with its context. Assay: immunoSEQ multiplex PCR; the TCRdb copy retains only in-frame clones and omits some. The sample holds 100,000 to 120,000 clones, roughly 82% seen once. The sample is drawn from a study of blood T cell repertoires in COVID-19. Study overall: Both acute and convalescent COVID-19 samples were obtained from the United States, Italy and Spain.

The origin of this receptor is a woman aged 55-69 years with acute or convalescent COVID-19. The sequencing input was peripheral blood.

CDR3 bases: TGTGCCAGCAGCTTGTCAGGGGATGGCTACACCTTC. Translated, it gives CASSLSGDGYTF. This rearrangement joins TRBV5-6 to TRBJ1-2, with D possibly TRBD1 on 6 matching bases. V lost 1 base and J lost 6, with 7 bases in between. Germline assignment: CDR1 SGHDT and CDR2 YYEEEE. The CDR3 is made up of 12 amino acids.